The T cell receptor beta chain under discussion was sequenced for a study of vaccination and CD4 T cells after COVID-19. As for the study in general: Post-COVID samples had a sampling time that fell a median around 100 days after diagnosis (range 35 to 161). Whole-study findings and limits: The appearance of a median around 90% of reactive clones in convalescent patients occurred only post-vaccination.

CDR1 is SGHAT, CDR2 FQNNGV, per germline. The CDR3 is made up of 14 amino acids. Trimming stripped 1 base from V and 4 bases from J, with 10 bases between. The treatment was: approximately 9-day PBMC culture with coronavirus spike peptide pools or control peptides (ViraFEST assay). Before the COVID-19 pandemic (2011-2018), CD4+ T cells were obtained from the unexposed donor. With peptide pools, ViraFEST first expanded antigen-specific T cells and afterwards sequenced their TCRs. Unexposed donors' CD4+ T cells were tested against SARS-CoV-2 S/N and four cold-coronavirus spikes when cell numbers allowed. An Oncomine TCR Beta short-read assay was used to sequence the DNA from cultured CD4+ T cells. TCRdb processed the PCR reads anew with MiXCR; each CDR3 protein has one entry. The sample has about 6,800 distinct CDR3 sequences; approximately 59% are singletons. This clonotype was seen a handful of times. Its target is not known.

This clonotype was sampled from a human donor in good health. The V call is TRBV11-2, the J call TRBJ2-5; D perhaps matches TRBD2 (6 bases). Sequenced material: CD4+ T cells from blood, cultured in vitro. The CDR3 DNA reads TGTGCCAGCAGCTTAGGACATAGCGGAGAGACCCAGTACTTC. Protein sequence: CASSLGHSGETQYF.